These 20 T cell receptor beta chains originate from one sample sequenced in a study of a mutant IDH1 vaccine in newly diagnosed glioma. Their antigen targets remain unknown. This table comes from immunoSEQ multiplex PCR, and its TCRdb copy is limited to in-frame clones, with some not included. The sample gives approximately 41,000 clones, 80% to 90% of which show up once; roughly 1.5% is in the top ten. Specified time point: week 35, safety follow-up. Alongside topical imiquimod, each dose of vaccine comprised 300 ug of mutant IDH1 20-mer peptide. The sequences come from PBMCs, collected from a glioma patient whose treatment included an IDH1 peptide vaccine. The receptors come from a middle-aged man with glioma.

This chain connects TRBV6-5 to TRBJ1-2, with D unclear. Germline V lookup: CDR1 MNHEY, CDR2 SVGAGI. Trimming took 2 bases from V and 0 from J, leaving 7 bases between them. The CDR3 is 14 amino acids. The chain's CDR3 is CASSYLPPNYGYTF. The DNA for the CDR3 is TGTGCCAGCAGTTACCTCCCCCCTAACTATGGCTACACCTTC.

CDR3 nucleotides: TGTGCCAGCAGCGTCTCGTGGGACCCTAGCTACGAGCAGTACTTC. Its protein product is CASSVSWDPSYEQYF. The chain couples TRBV9 to TRBJ2-7; D could derive from TRBD1 or TRBD2 (5 bases each). Germline values: CDR1 SGDLS, CDR2 YYNGEE. The CDR3 runs 15 residues. With 2 bases removed from V and 3 bases from J, the gap between germline ends came to 15 bases.

In its sample, this clone was seen once. This rearrangement joins TRBV13 to TRBJ2-3; D is uncertain. V gave up 5 bases and J gave up 2 bases, with 8 bases separating them. From germline, CDR1 is PRHDT and CDR2 FYEKMQ (reference sequence). The CDR3 loop spans 13 amino acids. The CDR3 DNA reads as TGTGCCAGCAGCAGTGAAGACACAGATACGCAGTATTTT. As protein: CASSSEDTDTQYF.

This chain connects TRBV5-1 to TRBJ2-2; TRBD2 might be the D (6 bases). V shed 4 bases and J shed 5 bases, with 15 bases lying between them. Germline CDR1 is SGHRS and CDR2 is YFSETQ. This CDR3 has 15 amino acids. Here the CDR3 DNA reads TGCGCCAGCAGCGGGACGGGCGGACTAACCGGGGAGCTGTTTTTT. This translates into CASSGTGGLTGELFF. Complete variable domain (other parts from reference TRBV5-1 and TRBJ2-2): KAGVTQTPRYLIKTRGQQVTLSCSPISGHRSVSWYQQTPGQGLQFLFEYFSETQRNKGNFPGRFSGRQFSNSRSEMNVSTLELGDSALYLCASSGTGGLTGELFFGEGSRLTVL.

The chain combines TRBV5-8 with TRBJ2-2, with a possible D match to TRBD1 (6 bases). This CDR3 is built from 18 residues. Trimming left V 4 bases short and J 4 bases short, with 23 bases between. Per germline, CDR1 SGHTS and CDR2 YDEGEE. CDR3 amino acids: CASSPNSYRVQGTGELFF. The CDR3 nucleotides read TGTGCCAGCAGCCCGAACTCGTACAGGGTACAGGGCACCGGGGAGCTGTTTTTT.

The CDR3, as DNA: TGTGCCATCAGTGAGTCGAACCGGAAGGGGACAGATACGCAGTATTTT. This codes for CAISESNRKGTDTQYF. V is TRBV10-3 and J is TRBJ2-3, with a possible D match to TRBD1 (5 bases). CDR1 and CDR2 from the germline V gene are ENHRY and SYGVKD. CDR3 length: 16 amino acids. The germline V and J ends were trimmed by 0 bases and 3 bases, with 13 bases remaining between them.

The chain couples TRBV9 to TRBJ2-1; D perhaps matches TRBD2 (5 bases). The CDR3 is made up of 15 amino acids. Germline CDR1 and CDR2: SGDLS and YYNGEE. V lost 4 bases to trimming and J lost 3 bases, with 14 bases between them. CDR3 region: CASSPWVRGYNEQFF. CDR3 DNA sequence: TGTGCCAGCAGCCCCTGGGTCCGGGGCTACAATGAGCAGTTCTTC.

This chain uses TRBV28 with TRBJ2-7; 13 bases are a match to TRBD2. Trimming at V came to 6 bases and at J to 3 bases, leaving 5 bases not matched to a gene. In germline, CDR1 is MDHEN, CDR2 SYDVKM. The CDR3 contains 15 residues. CDR3 in amino acids: CASRPRTSGSYEQYF. CDR3 sequence (DNA): TGTGCCAGCAGGCCCAGGACTAGCGGGAGCTACGAGCAGTACTTC.

The chain links TRBV10-3 to TRBJ1-1, with D tentatively TRBD1 (5 bases). This CDR3 contains 13 residues. The germline CDR1 and CDR2 sequences are ENHRY and SYGVKD. The V end lost 6 bases, the J end lost 1 base, and 9 bases lay between the germline ends. This CDR3 reads CAISPGRNTEAFF. Written as DNA, the CDR3 is TGTGCCATCAGCCCGGGACGGAACACTGAAGCTTTCTTT.

The chain recombines TRBV5-1 with TRBJ1-3; D is ambiguous. Germline V gives CDR1 SGHRS, CDR2 YFSETQ. Deletions cut 2 bases from V and 0 bases from J, with 12 bases between. The CDR3 sequence is 16 residues long. Here the CDR3 reads CASSFFSATSGNTIYF. In DNA form, the CDR3 reads TGCGCCAGCAGCTTTTTTTCGGCCACCTCTGGAAACACCATATATTTT.

The chain couples TRBV5-6 to TRBJ1-5; a possible D gene is TRBD1 (6 bases). V was pared by 0 bases and J by 5 bases, with 6 bases between. Looked up from germline, CDR1 is SGHDT and CDR2 is YYEEEE. CDR3 length equals 13 residues. CDR3 nucleotides: TGTGCCAGCAGCTTGGGACAGGATCAGCCCCAGCATTTT. Protein product: CASSLGQDQPQHF.

The J gene is TRBJ1-2, the V gene TRBV5-1; no clear D gene. Germline V gene lookup returns CDR1 SGHRS and CDR2 YFSETQ. Trimming removed 5 bases at V and 5 bases at J, with 16 bases between. CDR3 length: 14 residues. CDR3 loop: CASSPRSGVYGYTF. CDR3 DNA sequence: TGCGCCAGCAGTCCAAGATCCGGAGTGTATGGCTACACCTTC.

The chain's CDR3 is CASSLARDGQETQYF. The CDR3 DNA follows: TGTGCCAGCAGCTTAGCCCGGGACGGACAAGAGACCCAGTACTTC. The rearrangement joins TRBV7-9 to TRBJ2-5; either TRBD1 or TRBD2 may fit D (5 bases each). This CDR3 region has 15 residues. Trimming shortened V by 0 bases and J by 2 bases, and 10 bases separated the two germline ends. Germline CDR1 is SEHNR and CDR2 is FQNEAQ (reference sequence).

The V gene is TRBV4-3, the J gene TRBJ2-2, with unresolved D. There are 16 residues in the CDR3. Trimming cost V 1 base and J 4 bases, with 13 bases left between them. Germline assignment: CDR1 LGHNA and CDR2 YSLEER. The chain's CDR3 is CASSQARYTFTGELFF. CDR3 DNA sequence: TGCGCCAGCAGCCAAGCTCGGTACACGTTCACCGGGGAGCTGTTTTTT.

V is TRBV7-2 and J is TRBJ1-4, with TRBD1 matching 7 bases. The V gene's germline CDR1 is SGHTA and CDR2 FQGNSA. The CDR3 has 15 amino acids. Trimming at V came to 5 bases and at J to 8 bases, leaving 11 bases not matched to a gene. The CDR3 sequence: CASSPRTGSYEKLFF. CDR3 DNA sequence: TGTGCCAGCAGCCCAAGGACAGGTTCCTACGAAAAACTGTTTTTT.

J is TRBJ2-1 and V is TRBV4-2, with 8 bases aligning to TRBD2. Trimming cost V 1 base and J 3 bases; bases outside gene matches: 5. In germline, CDR1 is LGHNA, CDR2 YNFKEQ. The CDR3 consists of 16 residues. The CDR3 sequence is CASSQGTGLDYNEQFF. CDR3 DNA sequence: TGTGCCAGCAGCCAAGGGACGGGACTAGACTACAATGAGCAGTTCTTC.

V and J are TRBV14 and TRBJ1-2; a weak D match, TRBD1 (5 bases). This CDR3 region has 16 residues. The germline V and J ends were trimmed by 1 base and 6 bases, with 18 bases remaining between them. Germline V gene lookup returns CDR1 SGHDN and CDR2 FVKESK. In nucleotides, the CDR3 is TGTGCCAGCAGCCAAGCCTTCCATGCAGGGAAGGATGGCTACACCTTC. It specifies CASSQAFHAGKDGYTF.

The chain is built from TRBV29-1 and TRBJ1-2; unclear D gene. The length of the CDR3 is 15 residues. Trimming left V 0 bases short and J 7 bases short, with 18 bases between. Per germline, CDR1 SQVTM and CDR2 ANQGSEA. For the CDR3, the DNA is TGCAGCGTTGAAGATCGAGGGCCAAAGCCGTCTGGCTACACCTTC. Protein: CSVEDRGPKPSGYTF.

The chain employs TRBV6-6 and TRBJ1-5; D is uncertain. The length of the CDR3 is 11 residues. Germline assignment: CDR1 MNHNY and CDR2 SVGAGI (reference sequence). V gave up 5 bases and J gave up 11 bases, with 10 bases separating them. The CDR3, as DNA: TGTGCCAGCAGTGCGGGCGAAGCCCAGCATTTT. Protein: CASSAGEAQHF.

This chain connects TRBV6-6 to TRBJ2-5; 7 positions match TRBD2. Germline trimming cut 6 bases from V and 5 bases from J; bases unmatched to any gene: 12. Germline V lookup: CDR1 MNHNY, CDR2 SVGAGI (reference sequence). This CDR3 contains 15 residues. The CDR3 reads CASRKGGSGWETQYF. Written as DNA, the CDR3 is TGTGCCAGCAGAAAGGGAGGGTCAGGATGGGAGACCCAGTACTTC.